This T cell receptor (beta chain) was profiled in a study of T cell responses to AZD1222 COVID-19 vaccine. Study-level results: Vaccine-associated CD4 TCRs ranged over spike, dominating at 160-218 and 743-854. Clonal diversity may have been underestimated, and the donors were mostly white British, with more females than males.

Losses at the gene ends were 9 bases for V and 0 bases for J; bases not matched to a gene: 4. The germline gives CDR1 LNHDA, CDR2 SQIVND (reference sequence). This CDR3 comprises 14 residues. Comments on this clone: Its antigen is not identified.

Measured with immunoSEQ multiplex PCR; TCRdb has only the in-frame clones, and not every one. This sample yields some 200,000 clones, of which around 90% are seen a single time; approximately 0.98% belongs to the top ten. The clonotype was recovered from an adult in good health. V usage is TRBV19 and J usage is TRBJ2-2; 7 nucleotides line up with TRBD2. The material was peripheral blood, obtained on day 0 of AZD1222 vaccination. CDR3 sequence reads: CASKRGANTGELFF. The CDR3 DNA follows: TGTGCCAGCAAGCGGGGAGCGAACACCGGGGAGCTGTTTTTT.